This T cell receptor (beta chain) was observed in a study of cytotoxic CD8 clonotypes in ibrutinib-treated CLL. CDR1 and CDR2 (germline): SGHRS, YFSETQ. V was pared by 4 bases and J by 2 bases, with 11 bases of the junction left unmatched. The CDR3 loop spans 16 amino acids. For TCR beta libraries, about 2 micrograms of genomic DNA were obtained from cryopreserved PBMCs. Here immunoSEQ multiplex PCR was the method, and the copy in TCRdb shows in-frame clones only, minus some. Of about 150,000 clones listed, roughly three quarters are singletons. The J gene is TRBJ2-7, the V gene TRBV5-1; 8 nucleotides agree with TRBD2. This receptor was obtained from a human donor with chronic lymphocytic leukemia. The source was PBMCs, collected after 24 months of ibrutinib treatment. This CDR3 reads CASSLGAAGGTYEQYF. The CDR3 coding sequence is TGCGCCAGCAGCCTGGGGGCTGCGGGGGGAACCTACGAGCAGTACTTC.